The clone carrying this T cell receptor (beta chain) was recorded many times. What it recognizes is unknown. The V and J ends lost 7 bases and 5 bases, in that order; junction bases with no gene match: 6. This CDR3 has 13 residues. From germline, CDR1 is SGHTA and CDR2 FQGNSA. This sample was taken from a study of CD8 T cells in ankylosing spondylitis. Points from the study as a whole: Ankylosing spondylitis blood seemed to carry a telltale TCR beta motif made of fewer than 10 highly homologous variants.

Quantitative 5'-RACE with molecular barcodes produced the TCR beta libraries. TCRdb fed the 5' RACE reads into MiXCR, producing one record per CDR3 protein. This sample carries fewer than 550,000 distinct CDR3 sequences, 5.3% of them seen once, and the ten largest clones take 3% to 4.5%. The source is a male donor with ankylosing spondylitis. The gene calls are TRBV7-2 and TRBJ2-5; 8 positions agree with TRBD2. The sample consisted of blood, either unsorted or a sorted T cell fraction (not recorded which). Here the CDR3 DNA reads TGTGCCAGCAAGGCGGGAGGACGGGAGACCCAGTACTTC. Translation gives CASKAGGRETQYF.